This T cell receptor (beta chain) was sequenced in a study of response to subunit inactivated influenza vaccine. This clonotype was seen a handful of times. The antigen is unknown. The CDR3 sequence is 13 residues long. V lost 4 bases to trimming and J lost 7 bases, with 13 bases between them. CDR1 SGHRS and CDR2 YFSETQ come from the germline V gene. From the RT-PCR reads, TCRdb called clonotypes with MiXCR, one entry per CDR3 protein. The sample yields under 800,000 distinct CDR3 sequences, about 15% seen once. Findings and limits, study-wide: A suggestion made by the authors is that each seasonal influenza vaccination recruits few new T cells.

The sequencing used PBMCs from blood, collected roughly 15 days before vaccination. The chain couples TRBV5-1 to TRBJ2-3; the D gene is possibly TRBD1 (5 bases). The TCR comes from a man over 45 who received an inactivated influenza vaccine. Written as DNA, the CDR3 is TGCGCCAGCAGCCAGAGGACGGACAATACGCAGTATTTT. Its protein product is CASSQRTDNTQYF.